Each of the 15 T cell receptor beta chains below was sequenced from the same sample in a study of shared clonotypes between healthy human individuals. Using immunoSEQ multiplex PCR, the repertoire was profiled, and TCRdb retains in-frame clones only, with some absent. The sample shows 650,000 to 700,000 clones, roughly 88% of them seen only once. Sequenced input: memory CD8+ T cells from PBMCs. Sample subset: CD45RO+ cells pooled with CCR7-negative TemRA cells. The receptors originated from a man aged 18-30 years in good health. Some clones in this sample may be carry-over from other donors' samples.

The V gene is TRBV7-9, the J gene TRBJ1-2; TRBD1 agrees at 9 bases. V trimming: 3 bases; J trimming: 3 bases; junction bases outside the gene matches: 11. The CDR3 consists of 17 residues. Germline CDR1 is SEHNR and CDR2 is FQNEAQ (reference sequence). CDR3 in amino acids: CASSLTTGTGLYYGYTF. The CDR3 bases are TGTGCCAGCAGCTTGACTACCGGGACAGGGCTTTACTATGGCTACACCTTC.

The chain links TRBV5-6 to TRBJ2-2; D is unresolved. The CDR3 covers 15 residues. The V gene's germline CDR1 is SGHDT and CDR2 YYEEEE. V lost 0 bases and J 4 bases, leaving 10 bases between the germline ends. DNA of the CDR3: TGTGCCAGCAGCTTGGAAGGTTGGGTCACCGGGGAGCTGTTTTTT. Amino acids: CASSLEGWVTGELFF. Full variable domain (missing parts from reference TRBV5-6 and TRBJ2-2): DAGVTQSPTHLIKTRGQQVTLRCSPKSGHDTVSWYQQALGQGPQFIFQYYEEEERQRGNFPDRFSGHQFPNYSSELNVNALLLGDSALYLCASSLEGWVTGELFFGEGSRLTVL.

The chain carries TRBV5-1 and TRBJ1-1; D gene ambiguous. This CDR3 comprises 13 residues. Per the germline V gene, CDR1 is SGHRS and CDR2 is YFSETQ. V shed 6 bases and J shed 1 base, with 10 bases lying between them. CDR3 sequence reads: CASMDFGNTEAFF. Here the CDR3 DNA reads TGCGCCAGCATGGACTTCGGGAACACTGAAGCTTTCTTT.

The chain couples TRBV27 to TRBJ2-7; no clear D. The CDR3 has 16 amino acids. The V gene's germline CDR1 is MNHEY and CDR2 SMNVEV (reference sequence). The ends were cut back, 5 bases at V and 2 bases at J, with 19 bases in the middle. CDR3 sequence reads: CASSQSVGRLTYEQYF. The DNA for the CDR3 is TGTGCCAGCAGTCAATCCGTAGGCAGGCTTACCTACGAGCAGTACTTC.

This clone was picked up a small number of times. V gene TRBV27 combines with J gene TRBJ2-3; 11 bases are a match to TRBD2. The CDR3 totals 15 residues. The trim removed 8 bases at V and 6 bases at J, leaving 10 bases unmatched. Per the germline V gene, CDR1 is MNHEY and CDR2 is SMNVEV (reference sequence). The chain's CDR3 is CASASLAGVRDTQYF. The CDR3 coding sequence is TGTGCCAGCGCATCACTAGCGGGAGTGAGGGATACGCAGTATTTT.

Remarks on this clone: The sample has other DNA sequences that encode this CDR3 too. The chain is built from TRBV27 and TRBJ2-5; no clear D gene. CDR3 length: 13 amino acids. Trimming removed 3 bases at V and 0 bases at J, with 5 bases between. Looked up from germline, CDR1 is MNHEY and CDR2 is SMNVEV (reference sequence). CDR3 amino acids: CASSLHYQETQYF. The CDR3 nucleotides are TGTGCCAGCAGTTTGCATTACCAAGAGACCCAGTACTTC.

V and J are TRBV27 and TRBJ2-3, with D possibly TRBD1 on 6 matching bases. The V end was cut by 2 bases, the J end by 1 base, with 10 bases between. The CDR3 is 15 residues long. Per the germline V gene, CDR1 is MNHEY and CDR2 is SMNVEV (reference sequence). CDR3 nucleotides: TGTGCCAGCAGTTTACTGAACAGGGGCACAGATACGCAGTATTTT. It is translated as CASSLLNRGTDTQYF.

This rearrangement joins TRBV6-5 to TRBJ2-7; 8 bases match TRBD2. The CDR3 extends over 12 amino acids. Germline V lookup: CDR1 MNHEY, CDR2 SVGAGI. The trim removed 6 bases at V and 7 bases at J, leaving 5 bases unmatched. In nucleotides, the CDR3 is TGTGCCAGCAGGAGCGGGAGCTGGGAGCAGTACTTC. This sequence encodes CASRSGSWEQYF.

The chain has TRBV10-3 and TRBJ1-4; TRBD1 is a possible D gene (5 bases). The length of the CDR3 is 15 residues. V dropped 10 bases and J dropped 8 bases, with 23 bases sitting between them. Germline V lookup: CDR1 ENHRY, CDR2 SYGVKD. CDR3 region: CATKPVGGTGEKLFF. The CDR3 DNA follows: TGTGCCACCAAGCCGGTAGGAGGGACGGGCGAAAAACTGTTTTTT.

The rearrangement uses TRBV13 and TRBJ2-1, with 13 positions matching TRBD2. Germline CDR1 is PRHDT and CDR2 is FYEKMQ (reference sequence). After removal of 8 bases from V and 1 base from J, the junction contained 11 bases not matched to a gene. CDR3 size: 18 residues. The CDR3 sequence: CASQRGLAGWGSYNEQFF. In DNA form, the CDR3 reads TGTGCCAGCCAACGGGGACTAGCGGGATGGGGGTCCTACAATGAGCAGTTCTTC.

The V gene is TRBV28, the J gene TRBJ2-7; D gene ambiguous. Looked up from germline, CDR1 is MDHEN and CDR2 is SYDVKM. V dropped 2 bases and J dropped 2 bases, with 10 bases sitting between them. The CDR3 is 14 amino acids. The CDR3 region has the DNA TGTGCCAGCAGTTTAGTTCCAGGAACCTACGAGCAGTACTTC. Its translation: CASSLVPGTYEQYF.

The chain is built from TRBV28 and TRBJ1-1; D unresolved. This CDR3 is built from 13 residues. CDR1 and CDR2 (germline): MDHEN, SYDVKM. Deletions cut 1 base from V and 5 bases from J, with 8 bases between. The DNA of the CDR3 is TGTGCCAGCAGTTTATCCCAGAGGACTGAAGCTTTCTTT. Its protein is CASSLSQRTEAFF.

The gene calls are TRBV29-1 and TRBJ2-1; 11 positions agree with TRBD2. V was clipped by 6 bases and J by 3 bases; unmatched bases: 7. The CDR3 is 15 residues long. Germline-derived CDR1 and CDR2 are SQVTM and ANQGSEA. CDR3 loop: CSVLSGRAHYNEQFF. The CDR3 DNA is TGCAGCGTACTTAGCGGGAGGGCTCACTACAATGAGCAGTTCTTC.

This sequence joins TRBV5-8 and TRBJ1-2; TRBD1 aligns across 8 bases. Germline V gene data show CDR1 as SGHTS and CDR2 as YDEGEE. V gave up 5 bases and J gave up 4 bases; unmatched junction bases: 7. The CDR3 spans 14 residues. The CDR3 region has the DNA TGTGCCAGCAGTTTCCCGGGACAGGTCTATGGCTACACCTTC. This gives the protein CASSFPGQVYGYTF.

J is TRBJ2-1 and V is TRBV27; 7 positions agree with TRBD1. The V segment lost 6 bases and the J segment 0 bases; nucleotides outside the gene matches: 8. The CDR3 runs 16 residues. The V gene's germline CDR1 is MNHEY and CDR2 SMNVEV (reference sequence). The chain's CDR3 is CASRPGQIYSYNEQFF. CDR3 coding DNA: TGTGCCAGCAGACCGGGACAGATTTACTCCTACAATGAGCAGTTCTTC.